This record concerns one T cell receptor beta chain sequence. This entry comes from a study of cytomegalovirus exposure and HLA in healthy donors. Primers for the PCR totalled 60 Vbeta and 13 Jbeta. Measured with immunoSEQ multiplex PCR; TCRdb has only the in-frame clones, and not every one. Counted here are 120,000 to 150,000 clones, roughly two thirds occurring once; the ten biggest clones make up about an eighth. V gave up 4 bases and J gave up 4 bases; unmatched junction bases: 10. The CDR3 is 15 amino acids. Germline CDR1 SGHAT, CDR2 FQNNGV. This sequence joins TRBV11-2 and TRBJ2-7; TRBD1 matches 7 bases. Sequenced material: PBMCs. The TCR originated in a human donor in good health. The CDR3 here is CASSSHRDRHYEQYF. The CDR3 region has the DNA TGTGCCAGCAGCTCCCACCGGGACAGACATTACGAGCAGTACTTC.